Listed here are 5 T cell receptor beta chains from one sample, sequenced in a study of T cell clones after liver transplantation. The method was immunoSEQ multiplex PCR; TCRdb's version includes in-frame clones alone and lacks a portion of them. Here the sample spans about 78,000 clones, about 80% being singletons. The sample consisted of CD4+ T cells from blood, taken before liver transplant. These receptors were collected from a human donor who received a liver transplant.

J is TRBJ2-2 and V is TRBV5-1; D uncertain. CDR1 is SGHRS, CDR2 YFSETQ, per germline. The ends were cut back, 1 base at V and 5 bases at J, with 12 bases in the middle. The CDR3 covers 15 residues. CDR3 region: CASSLSRAWTGELFF. The DNA for the CDR3 is TGCGCCAGCAGCTTGAGTCGGGCGTGGACCGGGGAGCTGTTTTTT.

The CDR3 region has the DNA TGTGCCAGCAGTTGGAATTTCGGTGGTTCCAGTTACGAGCAGTACTTC. Its protein is CASSWNFGGSSYEQYF. The chain is built from TRBV27 and TRBJ2-7, with D unclear. The length of the CDR3 is 16 residues. Germline-derived CDR1 and CDR2 are MNHEY and SMNVEV (reference sequence). V dropped 4 bases and J dropped 4 bases, with 20 bases sitting between them.

The chain employs TRBV11-3 and TRBJ2-4, with a weak D call TRBD1 (6 bases). V shed 5 bases and J shed 4 bases, with 18 bases lying between them. The CDR3 is 16 residues long. From germline, CDR1 is SGHNT and CDR2 YENEEA. The CDR3 coding sequence is TGTGCCAGCAGCGAGGGGGTAACAGGGTCAAAAAACATTCAGTACTTC. Translation: CASSEGVTGSKNIQYF. Full variable domain (outside the CDR3, taken from reference TRBV11-3 and TRBJ2-4): EAGVVQSPRYKIIEKKQPVAFWCNPISGHNTLYWYLQNLGQGPELLIRYENEEAVDDSQLPKDRFSAERLKGVDSTLKIQPAELGDSAVYLCASSEGVTGSKNIQYFGAGTRLSVL.

This clone was seen a single time. V usage is TRBV6-1 and J usage is TRBJ1-5, with 7 bases identical to TRBD1. J lost 7 bases, V lost 6 bases, and 6 bases had no gene match. Germline lookup yields CDR1 MNHNS and CDR2 SASEGT. The CDR3 totals 13 residues. The CDR3 DNA reads as TGTGCCAGCAGCCGAGGGGACAGACAGCCCCAGCATTTT. Protein: CASSRGDRQPQHF.

This clone showed up just a few times. This chain links TRBV11-2 with TRBJ1-1, with 7 bases matching TRBD1. Germline V gives CDR1 SGHAT, CDR2 FQNNGV. The CDR3 has 14 amino acids. V lost 8 bases, J lost 1 base, and 7 bases stayed unmatched. In nucleotides, the CDR3 is TGTGCCAGCGGTCGACAGGGTTGGAACACTGAAGCTTTCTTT. Its translation: CASGRQGWNTEAFF. The full variable domain, in which reference TRBV11-2 and TRBJ1-1 provide the parts outside the CDR3, is EAGVAQSPRYKIIEKRQSVAFWCNPISGHATLYWYQQILGQGPKLLIQFQNNGVVDDSQLPKDRFSAERLKGVDSTLKIQPAKLEDSAVYLCASGRQGWNTEAFFGQGTRLTVV.